This T cell receptor beta chain was observed in a study of OX40 agonist ivuxolimab in advanced cancers. Study findings and constraints: The average count of expanded clones was higher among CD8+ T cells than among CD4+.

The CDR3 covers 12 residues. Trimming stripped 6 bases from V and 2 bases from J, with 5 bases between. CDR1 MDHEN and CDR2 SYDVKM come from the germline V gene. Concerning this clone itself: What it recognizes is unknown.

Produced via immunoSEQ multiplex PCR; TCRdb's table is partial and in-frame only. The data contain fewer than 80,000 clones, 84% of them singletons. The V and J genes are TRBV28 and TRBJ2-1; D is unclear. The clonotype comes from an adult with an advanced solid tumor such as melanoma, head and neck, liver or kidney cancer. The sample consisted of CD4+ or CD8+ T cells sorted from blood, taken in a trial of the OX40 agonist ivuxolimab. CDR3 sequence reads: CASRLAYNEQFF. CDR3 nucleotide sequence: TGTGCCAGCAGGCTAGCCTACAATGAGCAGTTCTTC.